This T cell receptor (beta chain) was sequenced during a study of T cell clusters in autoimmune cytopenias (dated by TCRdb to 2018 to 2020). Context from the whole study: A median TRB sequencing depth of roughly 52,000 reads per sample was reached, and a median of around 2,300 distinct TRB clonotypes per sample was obtained. In autoimmune cytopenia patients, peripheral blood TRB and IGH repertoires were sequenced during active disease and over treatment follow-up, together with healthy, CLL and autoimmune hepatitis controls. The goal of the study was to determine whether autoimmune cytopenia patients have a disease-specific immune repertoire signature that could serve as a blood-based biomarker. Results and caveats for the whole study, not just this receptor: Almost three-fold more exclusive TRB clusters were observed in healthy donors than in active autoimmune hepatitis patients, consistent with an autoimmunity-wide signature. The cluster-lack signature was not observed for secondary cytopenia versus CLL, as the signature was apparently masked by the dominant lymphoma-associated repertoire. The GLIPH analysis suggested a lack of physiological T cell clusters in primary autoimmune cytopenia patients, since approximately 50 clusters were exclusive to healthy donors whereas approximately 17 were exclusive to patients. The TRB repertoire shifts, including less even repertoires in secondary cytopenia and CLL, mostly reflected lymphoma bias and not autoimmunity. The T cell clusters were defined only in silico, and the functional role of the clusters still needed to be validated experimentally.

TRB rearrangements were amplified by multiplex PCR following a touch-down protocol, with the TRB-A and TRB-B primer pools mixed in one tube. Illumina adapters and sample indices were added to the amplicons through two consecutive PCR reactions performed with Phusion HS II polymerase. The amplicons were purified from gel with the NucleoSpin Gel and PCR Clean-up kit, after which the amplicons were quantified by Qubit and checked for quality on an Agilent 2100 Bioanalyzer. Sequencing of the libraries was done on an Illumina MiSeq with 600-cycle, single-indexed, paired-end runs. The source study handled its data this way. Alignment and assembly of TRB reads were performed with MiXCR version 2.1.12 and the default MiXCR reference library. Each unique CDR3 nucleotide sequence defined a clone, and only productive sequences with at least two reads were analysed. Repertoire diversity was assessed with alpha-parameterized diversity profiles (alpha 0 to 5), including the Shannon (alpha 1) and Simpson (alpha 2) indices, which were computed with an R script. The tcR package was used to compute combinatorial TRB VJ usage, which was then compared between cohorts by principal component analysis with ade4. GLIPH clustering of TCRbeta CDR3s was carried out on cohort pairs matched by age and read depth, and cluster frequencies were compared by Wilcoxon test. TCRdb reprocessed the reads, reporting each CDR3 protein sequence once and no DNA. None of the V and J calls come from the authors' own analysis; TCRdb made them. The sample's records list about 6,800 distinct CDR3 sequences. About 26% of the sample is held by the ten biggest clonotypes.

Note on this clonotype: It lacks a known antigen.

The CDR3 covers 12 residues, taking in both the cysteine and the phenylalanine. A DNA sequence was not provided. CDR1 ENHRY and CDR2 SYGVKD were looked up in the germline V gene. Per sample, approximately 270 ng of peripheral blood genomic DNA, 35,000 to 40,000 genome equivalents, was used for TRB amplification. Recombination joined TRBV10-3 with TRBJ2-3. Sequenced sample: peripheral blood. The clonotype originates from a human donor with an autoimmune cytopenia or autoimmune hepatitis (not recorded which). The CDR3 corresponds to CAISDPTDTQYF.